The clone carrying this T cell receptor (beta chain) was seen a few times. Its antigen is unidentified. CDR1 and CDR2 from the germline V gene are SGHTA and FQGNSA. V was trimmed by 5 bases and J by 1 base, leaving 12 bases between them. CDR3 size: 16 residues. TCR sequencing used cDNA made by reverse transcription of extracted RNA. Produced via immunoSEQ multiplex PCR; TCRdb's table is partial and in-frame only. The sample includes around 200,000 clones, 58% seen only once; the top ten take roughly 12%. These data come from a study of CD8+ T cells in alopecia areata. Study conclusions and caveats: In scalp and blood during tofacitinib, many expanded lesional clones persisted. Compared with normal scalp, lesional scalp had higher clonality and more expanded CD8+ clones.

Treatment described: oral pan-JAK inhibitor, 5-10 mg twice daily. This receptor was obtained from a human donor with alopecia areata. The input for sequencing was CD8+ T cells sorted from blood, taken at week 24, from a patient treated with tofacitinib. V gene TRBV7-2 combines with J gene TRBJ1-6; D is unresolved. In DNA, the CDR3 is TGTGCCAGCAGCCTTTTTCGCAGTTCCTATAATTCACCCCTCCACTTT. Its protein product is CASSLFRSSYNSPLHF.